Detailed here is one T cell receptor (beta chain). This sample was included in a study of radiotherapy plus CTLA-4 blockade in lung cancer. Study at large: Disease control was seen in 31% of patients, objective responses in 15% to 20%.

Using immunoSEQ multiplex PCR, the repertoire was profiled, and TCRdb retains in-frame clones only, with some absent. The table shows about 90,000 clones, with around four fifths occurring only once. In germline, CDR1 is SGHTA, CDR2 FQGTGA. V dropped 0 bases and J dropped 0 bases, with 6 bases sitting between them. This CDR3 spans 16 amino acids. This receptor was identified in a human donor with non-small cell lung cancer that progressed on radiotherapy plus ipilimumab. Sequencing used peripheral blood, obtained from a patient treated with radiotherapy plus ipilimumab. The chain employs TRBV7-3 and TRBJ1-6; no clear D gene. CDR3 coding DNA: TGTGCCAGCAGCTTAACGGGTAGCTCCTATAATTCACCCCTCCACTTT. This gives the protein CASSLTGSSYNSPLHF.